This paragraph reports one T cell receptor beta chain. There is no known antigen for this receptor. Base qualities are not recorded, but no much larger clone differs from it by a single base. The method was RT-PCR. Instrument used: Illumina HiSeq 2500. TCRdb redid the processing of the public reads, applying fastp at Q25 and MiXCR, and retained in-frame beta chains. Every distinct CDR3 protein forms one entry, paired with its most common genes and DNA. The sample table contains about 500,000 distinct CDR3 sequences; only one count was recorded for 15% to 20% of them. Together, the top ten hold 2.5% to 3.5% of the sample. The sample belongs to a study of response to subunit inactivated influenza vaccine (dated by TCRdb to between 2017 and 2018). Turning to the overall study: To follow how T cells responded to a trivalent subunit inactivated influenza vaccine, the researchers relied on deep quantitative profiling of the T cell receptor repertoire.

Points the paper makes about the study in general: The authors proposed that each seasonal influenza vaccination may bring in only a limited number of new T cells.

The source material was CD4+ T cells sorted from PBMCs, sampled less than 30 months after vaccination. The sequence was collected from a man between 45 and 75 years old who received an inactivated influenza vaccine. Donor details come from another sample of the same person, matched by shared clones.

Here is the DNA: TGTGCCAGCAGCTTAGCTCCGAGCTCCGGGGCCAACGTCCTGACTTTC. It encodes CASSLAPSSGANVLTF. The V and J segments used are TRBV7-9 and TRBJ2-6; the D gene lacks a confident call. The CDR3, from cysteine to phenylalanine, totals 16 residues. The entry retains the CDR3 DNA only, 48 bases that are in frame from base 1. CDR1 and CDR2 (SEHNR, FQNEAQ) derive from the germline V gene (reference sequence). Trimming takes 0 bases from V and 4 bases from J, and the germline ends sit 10 bases apart.